This entry is about one T cell receptor (beta chain). The sample comes from a study of blood T cell repertoires in COVID-19. Study background: T cells, B-cell-depleted T cells, or PBMCs supplied cDNA or gDNA.

Clones were read by immunoSEQ multiplex PCR, and TCRdb kept only the in-frame ones, dropping some. This sample has about 210,000 clones; about four fifths occur once, and the top ten carry roughly 7.6%. The CDR3 length is 15 residues. Per germline, CDR1 SGHVS and CDR2 FNYEAQ. Trimming took 5 bases from V and 0 from J, leaving 11 bases between them. The chain uses TRBV7-6 and TRBJ1-3; no clear D. This sequence originates from a woman in her forties or fifties with active or convalescent COVID-19. Sequences were obtained from peripheral blood. CDR3 in DNA: TGTGCCAGCAGCCCACGCATCGGCTCTGGAAACACCATATATTTT. It translates to CASSPRIGSGNTIYF.